The 18 T cell receptor beta chains presented below share a single source sample, sequenced in a study of circulating CD8 cells and anti-PD-1 response in melanoma. Using approximately 15 ng of total RNA, TCR libraries were made with the QIAseq Immune Repertoire TCR panel. MiXCR, applied by TCRdb to the reads, yields one record per CDR3 protein. This sample has a few hundred distinct CDR3 sequences, with about 6.7% found just once. From live CD3+CD8+TCRalphabeta+ cells, four PD-1 and/or TIGIT subsets were sorted. This sample comprised CD8+ T cells from PBMCs, obtained at baseline or after one month of anti-PD-1 therapy (not recorded which). These receptor sequences come from a human donor with melanoma.

This clonotype came up a few times. V is TRBV30 and J is TRBJ2-5; TRBD2 is a possible D gene (7 bases). Germline V CDR1 and CDR2: GTSNPN, SVGIG (reference sequence). The CDR3 contains 15 residues. The V end was cut by 0 bases, the J end by 1 base, with 12 bases between. The CDR3 here is CAWSVGGLPQETQYF. CDR3 DNA: TGTGCCTGGAGTGTAGGGGGACTACCCCAAGAGACCCAGTACTTC.

This clonotype qualifies as large. V and J are TRBV20-1 and TRBJ2-1; TRBD2 agrees at 10 bases. This CDR3 is 14 amino acids long. With 3 bases clipped from V and 2 bases from J, the junction kept 1 base outside the gene matches. Germline CDR1 is DFQATT and CDR2 is SNEGSKA (reference sequence). The CDR3 loop is CSASLAGAYNEQFF. The CDR3 nucleotides read TGCAGTGCTAGTCTAGCGGGAGCCTACAATGAGCAGTTCTTC.

J is TRBJ2-3 and V is TRBV28, with D maybe TRBD2 (5 bases). Germline CDR1 reads MDHEN; CDR2 reads SYDVKM. V was trimmed by 5 bases and J by 4 bases, leaving 16 bases between them. This CDR3 is 15 amino acids long. The DNA of the CDR3 is TGTGCCAGCAGTCCTTCGGGGTTGAGGGCAGATACGCAGTATTTT. This encodes CASSPSGLRADTQYF.

CDR3 amino acids: CASRVTSGRNYEQYF. In DNA, the CDR3 is TGTGCCAGCAGGGTCACTAGCGGGAGAAACTACGAGCAGTACTTC. V gene TRBV28 combines with J gene TRBJ2-7; 11 nucleotides match TRBD2. After removal of 6 bases from V and 3 bases from J, the junction contained 7 bases not matched to a gene. Germline V gene data show CDR1 as MDHEN and CDR2 as SYDVKM. This CDR3 is 15 amino acids long. Full variable domain (remainder filled in from reference TRBV28 and TRBJ2-7): DVKVTQSSRYLVKRTGEKVFLECVQDMDHENMFWYRQDPGLGLRLIYFSYDVKMKEKGDIPEGYSVSREKKERFSLILESASTNQTSMYLCASRVTSGRNYEQYFGPGTRLTVT.

This clonotype was picked up one time. No conserved phenylalanine or tryptophan is present at the end of the CDR3, so a read error is the likely explanation. Because the CDR3's place on the DNA is in doubt, the DNA is left out and the CDR3 is given as listed by TCRdb. The V call is TRBV27, the J call TRBJ2-2. Germline CDR1 and CDR2: MNHEY and SMNVEV (reference sequence). The CDR3 numbers 14 amino acids, ends counted. CDR3 protein: CASSYDTQPGELLL.

This clonotype turned up a few times. The chain uses TRBV14 and TRBJ2-7; 7 nucleotides align to TRBD2. Germline assignment: CDR1 SGHDN and CDR2 FVKESK. V dropped 2 bases and J dropped 4; count of bases not matched to a gene: 11. CDR3 length: 16 residues. The CDR3 DNA follows: TGTGCCAGCAGCCAAAGACTAGCCCCCGACCCTTACGAGCAGTACTTC. This encodes CASSQRLAPDPYEQYF. Complete variable domain (other parts from reference TRBV14 and TRBJ2-7): EAGVTQFPSHSVIEKGQTVTLRCDPISGHDNLYWYRRVMGKEIKFLLHFVKESKQDESGMPNNRFLAERTGGTYSTLKVQPAELEDSGVYFCASSQRLAPDPYEQYFGPGTRLTVT.

By its share, this clonotype is large. The V gene is TRBV13, the J gene TRBJ2-7; D uncertain. This CDR3 is built from 14 residues. CDR1 is PRHDT, CDR2 FYEKMQ, per germline (reference sequence). V dropped 6 bases and J dropped 0 bases, with 12 bases sitting between them. CDR3 residues: CASRDSESSYEQYF. In nucleotides, the CDR3 is TGTGCCAGCAGAGATTCCGAGAGCTCCTACGAGCAGTACTTC.

This clonotype is judged medium-sized (0.01 to 0.1%). The V gene is TRBV10-3, the J gene TRBJ2-3; TRBD1 is a possible D gene (7 bases). The CDR3 totals 16 residues. Trimming cost V 7 bases and J 1 base, with 18 bases left between them. Looked up from germline, CDR1 is ENHRY and CDR2 is SYGVKD. The CDR3 protein is CAIKGSGGGGTDTQYF. Here the CDR3 DNA reads TGTGCCATCAAAGGGAGTGGAGGGGGCGGCACAGATACGCAGTATTTT.

As to this clonotype: Because the CDR3 is missing its conserved closing phenylalanine or tryptophan, this is likely a read error. The chain couples TRBV29-1 to TRBJ2-3, with D unclear. V was shortened by 4 bases and J by 4 bases, with 15 bases between the two germline ends. The CDR3 is made up of 14 amino acids. The germline CDR1 and CDR2 sequences are SQVTM and ANQGSEA. DNA of the CDR3: TGCAGCGTTGTCTGGGGAACGGATCCAGATACGCAGTATCTT. It yields the protein CSVVWGTDPDTQYL.

By share, this clonotype ranks as medium-sized. CDR3 sequence (DNA): TGTGCCAGCAGCTTAGAAACCATCCCCGGGACAGCAATACTCACCGGGGAGCTGTTTTTT. Translating gives CASSLETIPGTAILTGELFF. The rearrangement uses TRBV7-2 and TRBJ2-2, with 7 bases that match TRBD1. The germline V gene has CDR1 SGHTA and CDR2 FQGNSA. Losses at the gene ends were 1 base for V and 4 bases for J; bases not matched to a gene: 18. The CDR3 spans 20 residues.

This clonotype has just a few counts. V gene TRBV4-3 combines with J gene TRBJ2-1; no clear D. Germline values: CDR1 LGHNA, CDR2 YSLEER. The V end was cut by 0 bases, the J end by 6 bases, with 12 bases between. The CDR3 consists of 15 residues. The CDR3 loop is CASSQDRAYFNEQFF. The CDR3 bases are TGCGCCAGCAGCCAAGATCGGGCCTACTTCAATGAGCAGTTCTTC.

By share, this clonotype ranks as medium-sized. This chain joins TRBV14 and TRBJ2-3, with D possibly being TRBD1 (6 bases). The CDR3 length is 15 residues. V dropped 4 bases and J dropped 0 bases, with 11 bases sitting between them. Germline lookup yields CDR1 SGHDN and CDR2 FVKESK. The CDR3 protein is CASSRDRLSTDTQYF. The CDR3 coding sequence is TGTGCCAGCAGCCGAGACAGGCTTAGCACAGATACGCAGTATTTT.

This clonotype is deemed large. The rearrangement joins TRBV28 to TRBJ2-1, with TRBD2 matching 11 bases. Trimming took 4 bases from V and 7 from J; bases not matched to a gene: 6. The CDR3 length is 15 residues. Germline V CDR1 and CDR2: MDHEN, SYDVKM. Here the CDR3 DNA reads TGTGCCAGCAGTTCCACTAGCGGGAGCGGTAATGAGCAGTTCTTC. It is translated as CASSSTSGSGNEQFF.

In its sample, this clonotype is large. The CDR3 DNA follows: TGTGCCAGTATAGGGGACAGCCGAAACATTCAGTACTTC. Its protein is CASIGDSRNIQYF. This chain links TRBV19 with TRBJ2-4; 7 bases align to TRBD1. There are 13 residues in the CDR3. The V gene's germline CDR1 is LNHDA and CDR2 SQIVND (reference sequence). V shed 7 bases, J shed 6 bases, and the junction held 6 bases outside the gene matches.

A note on this clonotype: A much bigger clone sits one base away, suggesting this may be a read error. The rearrangement links TRBV27 to TRBJ2-7, with 7 positions matching TRBD2. The germline V gene has CDR1 MNHEY and CDR2 SMNVEV (reference sequence). This CDR3 has 11 residues. V was pared by 5 bases and J by 13 bases, with 8 bases of the junction left unmatched. The CDR3 DNA follows: TGTGCCAGCAGTAACTTGGCGGGAGAATACTTC. Its translation is CASSNLAGEYF.

This clonotype is large within its sample. At one end the junction does not follow the germline gene, possibly because of a read error. The genes are TRBV4-1 and TRBJ2-3, with 10 bases that match TRBD2. The CDR3 runs 16 residues. CDR1 and CDR2 from the germline V gene are MGHRA and YSYEKL. The CDR3 loop reads CASSQGPFSGGVPLLF. CDR3 coding DNA: TGCGCCAGCAGCCAAGGCCCTTTCAGCGGGGGGGTTCCCCTTCTGTTT.

This clonotype is large (0.1 to 1%) by share. V and J are TRBV4-2 and TRBJ2-6, with D unclear. The germline gives CDR1 LGHNA, CDR2 YNFKEQ. CDR3 size: 16 residues. Trimming pared 0 bases from V and 4 bases from J, leaving 10 bases between. The CDR3 DNA sequence: TGTGCCAGCAGCCAAGATTTGGGGTCCGGGGCCAACGTCCTGACTTTC. It codes for CASSQDLGSGANVLTF.

This chain links TRBV19 with TRBJ2-7; D is unclear. V dropped 6 bases and J dropped 0 bases, with 9 bases sitting between them. CDR1 and CDR2 from the germline V gene are LNHDA and SQIVND (reference sequence). CDR3 length: 13 amino acids. The CDR3 sequence is CASSSPSSYEQYF. CDR3 DNA: TGTGCCAGTAGCTCACCGAGCTCCTACGAGCAGTACTTC.